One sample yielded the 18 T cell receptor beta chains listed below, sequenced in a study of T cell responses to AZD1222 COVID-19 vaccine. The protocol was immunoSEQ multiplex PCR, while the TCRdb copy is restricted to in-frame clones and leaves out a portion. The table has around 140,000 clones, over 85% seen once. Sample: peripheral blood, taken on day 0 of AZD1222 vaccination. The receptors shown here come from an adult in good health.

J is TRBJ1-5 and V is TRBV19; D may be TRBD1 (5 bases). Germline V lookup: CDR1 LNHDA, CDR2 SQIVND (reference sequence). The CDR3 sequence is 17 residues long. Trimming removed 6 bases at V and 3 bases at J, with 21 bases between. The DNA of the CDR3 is TGTGCCAGTAGAAGATCCCATGACAGAAGGGACAATCAGCCCCAGCATTTT. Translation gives CASRRSHDRRDNQPQHF.

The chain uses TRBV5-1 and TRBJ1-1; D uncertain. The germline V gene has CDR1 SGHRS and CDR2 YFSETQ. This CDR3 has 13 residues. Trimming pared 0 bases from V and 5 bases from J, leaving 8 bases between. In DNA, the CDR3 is TGCGCCAGCAGCTTGGAAGGGTTTACTGAAGCTTTCTTT. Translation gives CASSLEGFTEAFF.

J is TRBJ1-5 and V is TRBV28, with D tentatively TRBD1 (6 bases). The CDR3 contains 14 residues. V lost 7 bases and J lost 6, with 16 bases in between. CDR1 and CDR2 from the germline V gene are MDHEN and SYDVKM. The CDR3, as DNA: TGTGCCAGCACCATAAGGGGGGTTGGTCAGCCCCAGCATTTT. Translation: CASTIRGVGQPQHF.

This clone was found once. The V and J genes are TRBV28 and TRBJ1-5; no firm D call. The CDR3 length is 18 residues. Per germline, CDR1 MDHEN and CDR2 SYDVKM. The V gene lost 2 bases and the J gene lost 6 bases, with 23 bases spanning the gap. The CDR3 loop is CASSLGEGILNPGQPQHF. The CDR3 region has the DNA TGTGCCAGCAGTTTAGGGGAGGGAATATTGAACCCTGGTCAGCCCCAGCATTTT.

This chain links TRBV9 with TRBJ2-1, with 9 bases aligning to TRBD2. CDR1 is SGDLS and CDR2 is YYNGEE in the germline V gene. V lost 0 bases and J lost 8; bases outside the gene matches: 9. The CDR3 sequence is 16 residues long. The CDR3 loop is CASSVGVSGSLDEQFF. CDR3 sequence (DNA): TGTGCCAGCAGCGTAGGGGTTAGCGGGAGTCTAGATGAGCAGTTCTTC.

The DNA of the CDR3 is TGTGCCAGCAGTGAGAGGGGTGAAGAGCAGTACTTC. This gives the protein CASSERGEEQYF. The chain has TRBV2 and TRBJ2-7; D is possibly TRBD1 or TRBD2 (5 bases each). Trimming removed 3 bases from V and 7 bases from J, with 10 bases in between. Looked up from germline, CDR1 is SNHLY and CDR2 is FYNNEI. The CDR3 consists of 12 residues.

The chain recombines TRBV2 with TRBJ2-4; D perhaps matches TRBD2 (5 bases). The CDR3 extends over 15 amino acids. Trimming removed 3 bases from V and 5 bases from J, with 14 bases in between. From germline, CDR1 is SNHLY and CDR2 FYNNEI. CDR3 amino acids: CASSEEDFTENIQYF. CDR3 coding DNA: TGTGCCAGCAGTGAGGAGGACTTCACGGAAAACATTCAGTACTTC.

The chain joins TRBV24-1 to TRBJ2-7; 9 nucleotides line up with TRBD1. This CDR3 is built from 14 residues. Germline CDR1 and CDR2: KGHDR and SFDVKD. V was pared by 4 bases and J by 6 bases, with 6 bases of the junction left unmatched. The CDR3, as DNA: TGTGCCACCAGTGAGTCCGGGACAGGGCTCGAGCAGTACTTC. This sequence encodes CATSESGTGLEQYF.

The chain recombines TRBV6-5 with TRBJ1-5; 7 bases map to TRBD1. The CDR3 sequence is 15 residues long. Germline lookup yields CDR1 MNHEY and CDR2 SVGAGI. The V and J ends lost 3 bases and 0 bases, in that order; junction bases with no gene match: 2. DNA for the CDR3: TGTGCCAGCAGTTATGGGACAGCTAGCAATCAGCCCCAGCATTTT. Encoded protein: CASSYGTASNQPQHF.

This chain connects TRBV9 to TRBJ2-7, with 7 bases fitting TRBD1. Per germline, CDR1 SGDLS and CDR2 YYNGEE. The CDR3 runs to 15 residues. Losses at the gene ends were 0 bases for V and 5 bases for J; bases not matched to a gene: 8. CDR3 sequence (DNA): TGTGCCAGCAGCGTAGAAACAGGGGTAAACCACGAGCAGTACTTC. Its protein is CASSVETGVNHEQYF.

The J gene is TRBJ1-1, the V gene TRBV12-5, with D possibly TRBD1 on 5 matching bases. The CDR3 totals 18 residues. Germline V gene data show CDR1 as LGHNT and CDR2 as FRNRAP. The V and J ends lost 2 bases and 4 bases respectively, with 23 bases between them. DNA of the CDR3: TGTGCTAGTGGTTTGCCCCGCGGGACGGCCGGGAGGGCCACTGAAGCTTTCTTT. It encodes CASGLPRGTAGRATEAFF.

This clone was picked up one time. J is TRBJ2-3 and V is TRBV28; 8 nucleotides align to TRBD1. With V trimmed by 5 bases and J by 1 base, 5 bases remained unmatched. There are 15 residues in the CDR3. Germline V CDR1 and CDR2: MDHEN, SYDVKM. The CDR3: CASSGGTGRTDTQYF. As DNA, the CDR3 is TGTGCCAGCAGTGGGGGGACAGGCCGCACAGATACGCAGTATTTT.

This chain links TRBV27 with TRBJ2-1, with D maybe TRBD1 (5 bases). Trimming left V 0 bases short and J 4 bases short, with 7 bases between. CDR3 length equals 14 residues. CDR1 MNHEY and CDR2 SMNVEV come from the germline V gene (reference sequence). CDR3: CASSLSRVYNEQFF. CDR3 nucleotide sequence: TGTGCCAGCAGTTTATCCAGGGTGTACAATGAGCAGTTCTTC.

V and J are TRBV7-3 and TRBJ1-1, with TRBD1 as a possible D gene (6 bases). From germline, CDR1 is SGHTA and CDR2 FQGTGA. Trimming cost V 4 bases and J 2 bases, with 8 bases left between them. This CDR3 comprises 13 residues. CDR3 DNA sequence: TGTGCCAGCAGCTCACAGGGAAACACTGAAGCTTTCTTT. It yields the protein CASSSQGNTEAFF.

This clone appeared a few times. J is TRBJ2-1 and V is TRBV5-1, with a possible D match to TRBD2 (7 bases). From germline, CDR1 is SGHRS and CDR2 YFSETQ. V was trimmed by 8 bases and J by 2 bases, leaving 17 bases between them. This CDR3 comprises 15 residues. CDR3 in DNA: TGCGCCAGTTCCTGGGGGGGGGCGCCCTACAATGAGCAGTTCTTC. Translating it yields CASSWGGAPYNEQFF.

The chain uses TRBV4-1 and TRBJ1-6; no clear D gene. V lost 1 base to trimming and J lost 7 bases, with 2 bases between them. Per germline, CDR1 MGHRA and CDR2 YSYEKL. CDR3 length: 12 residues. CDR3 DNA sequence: TGCGCCAGCAGCCAAGGAAATTCACCCCTCCACTTT. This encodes CASSQGNSPLHF.

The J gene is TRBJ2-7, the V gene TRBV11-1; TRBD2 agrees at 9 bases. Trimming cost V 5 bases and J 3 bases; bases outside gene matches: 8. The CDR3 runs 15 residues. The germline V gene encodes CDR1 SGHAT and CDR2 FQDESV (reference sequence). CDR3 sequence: CASSTRTSANYEQYF. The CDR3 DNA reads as TGTGCCAGCAGCACCCGGACTAGCGCAAACTACGAGCAGTACTTC.

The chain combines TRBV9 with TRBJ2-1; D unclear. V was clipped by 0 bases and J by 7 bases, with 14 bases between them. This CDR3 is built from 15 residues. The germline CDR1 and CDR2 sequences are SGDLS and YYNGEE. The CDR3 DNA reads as TGTGCCAGCAGCGTAGTATCCTCCCCTGGGAATGAGCAGTTCTTC. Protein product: CASSVVSSPGNEQFF.